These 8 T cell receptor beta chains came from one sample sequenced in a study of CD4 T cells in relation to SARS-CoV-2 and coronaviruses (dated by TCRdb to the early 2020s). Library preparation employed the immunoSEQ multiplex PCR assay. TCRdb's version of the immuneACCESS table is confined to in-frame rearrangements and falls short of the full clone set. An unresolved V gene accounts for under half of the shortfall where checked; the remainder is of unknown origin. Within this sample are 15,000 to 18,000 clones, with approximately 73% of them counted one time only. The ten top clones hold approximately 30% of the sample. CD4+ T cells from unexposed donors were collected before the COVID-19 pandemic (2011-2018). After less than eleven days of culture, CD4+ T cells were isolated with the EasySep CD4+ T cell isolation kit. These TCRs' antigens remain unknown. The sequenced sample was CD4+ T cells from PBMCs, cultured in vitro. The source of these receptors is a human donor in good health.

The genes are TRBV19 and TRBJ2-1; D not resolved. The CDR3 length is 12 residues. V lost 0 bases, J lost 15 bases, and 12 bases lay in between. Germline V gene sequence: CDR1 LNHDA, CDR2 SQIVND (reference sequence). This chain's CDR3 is CASSIDTRTLFF. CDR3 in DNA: TGTGCCAGTAGTATAGATACCAGGACGTTGTTCTTC.

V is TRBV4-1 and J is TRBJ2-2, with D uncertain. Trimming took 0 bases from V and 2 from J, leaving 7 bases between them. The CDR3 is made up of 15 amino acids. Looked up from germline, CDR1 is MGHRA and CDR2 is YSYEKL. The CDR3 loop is CASSQDSDNTGELFF. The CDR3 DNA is TGCGCCAGCAGCCAAGATTCGGACAACACCGGGGAGCTGTTTTTT.

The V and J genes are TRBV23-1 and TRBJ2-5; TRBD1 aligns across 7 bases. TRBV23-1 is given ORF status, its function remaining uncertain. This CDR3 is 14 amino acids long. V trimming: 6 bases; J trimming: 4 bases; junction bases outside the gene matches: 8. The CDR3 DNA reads TGCGCCAGCAGGCGGACAGGACTCGCAGAGACCCAGTACTTC. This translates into CASRRTGLAETQYF.

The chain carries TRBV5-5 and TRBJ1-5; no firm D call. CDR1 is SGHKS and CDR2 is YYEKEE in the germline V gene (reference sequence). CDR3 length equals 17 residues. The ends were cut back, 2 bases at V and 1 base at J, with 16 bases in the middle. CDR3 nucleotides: TGTGCCAGCAGCTTTGTTTCTGGGGTATCGAGCAATCAGCCCCAGCATTTT. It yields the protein CASSFVSGVSSNQPQHF.

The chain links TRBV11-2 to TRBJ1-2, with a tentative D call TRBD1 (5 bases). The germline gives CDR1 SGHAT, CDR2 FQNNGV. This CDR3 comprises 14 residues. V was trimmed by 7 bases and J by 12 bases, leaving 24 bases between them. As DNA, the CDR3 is TGTGCCAGCACCCTACAGGACCCGAGAGGGAGGAACACCTTC. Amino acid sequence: CASTLQDPRGRNTF. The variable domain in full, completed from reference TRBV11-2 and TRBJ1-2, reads EAGVAQSPRYKIIEKRQSVAFWCNPISGHATLYWYQQILGQGPKLLIQFQNNGVVDDSQLPKDRFSAERLKGVDSTLKIQPAKLEDSAVYLCASTLQDPRGRNTFGSGTRLTVV.

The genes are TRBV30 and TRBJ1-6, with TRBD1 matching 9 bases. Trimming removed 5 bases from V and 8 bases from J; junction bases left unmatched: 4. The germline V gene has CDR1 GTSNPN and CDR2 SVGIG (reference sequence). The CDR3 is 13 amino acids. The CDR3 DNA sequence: TGTGCCTGGTCGACAGGGGGGGATTCACCCCTCCACTTT. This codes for CAWSTGGDSPLHF. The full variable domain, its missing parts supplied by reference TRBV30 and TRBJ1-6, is SQTIHQWPATLVQPVGSPLSLECTVEGTSNPNLYWYRQAAGRGLQLLFYSVGIGQISSEVPQNLSASRPQDRQFILSSKKLLLSDSGFYLCAWSTGGDSPLHFGNGTRLTVT.

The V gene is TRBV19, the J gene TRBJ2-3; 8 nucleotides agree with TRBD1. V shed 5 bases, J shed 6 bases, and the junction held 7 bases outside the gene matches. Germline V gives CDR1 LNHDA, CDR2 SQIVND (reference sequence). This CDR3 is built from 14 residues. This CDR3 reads CASSPGGHDDTQYF. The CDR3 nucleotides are TGTGCCAGTAGTCCAGGGGGCCATGATGATACGCAGTATTTT.

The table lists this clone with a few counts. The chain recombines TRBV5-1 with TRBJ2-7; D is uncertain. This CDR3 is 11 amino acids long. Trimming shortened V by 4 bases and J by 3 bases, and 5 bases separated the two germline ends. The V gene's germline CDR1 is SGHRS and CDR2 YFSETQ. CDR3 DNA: TGCGCCAGCAGCCTAGACTACGAGCAGTACTTC. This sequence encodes CASSLDYEQYF.